Listed below are T cell receptor beta chains from one sample, sequenced in a study of T cells in Graves' hyperthyroidism and ophthalmopathy. MiXCR, run by TCRdb on the multiplex PCR reads, gives a single entry per CDR3 protein. This sample has 600,000 to 650,000 distinct CDR3 sequences; around 15% occur once, and the top ten carry around 3.9%. Sequencing was carried out using blood. These receptors all stem from a young woman with Graves' hyperthyroidism. CDR3s include the opening cysteine and the closing phenylalanine or tryptophan. The D gene is left open where the match is weak. Clone size is given for some rows only: seen once, a few or many times, or a class if the clone is expanded.

j_gene	d_gene	abundance	v_gene	CDR3nt	CDR3aa
TRBJ2-5	TRBD1	many	TRBV11-2	TGTGCCAGCAGCTCCCATAGGGGGCGCCCGCAAGAGACCCAGTACTTC	CASSSHRGRPQETQYF
TRBJ2-7	TRBD2	NA	TRBV20-1	TGCAGTGCTAGCAATAGCGGGATTGACGTCGAGCAGTACTTC	CSASNSGIDVEQYF
TRBJ2-4	TRBD1	NA	TRBV20-1	TGCAGCCCAAAGGGGGCCAATGGACAGGGCAAAAGGGCCAAAAACATTCAGTACTTC	CSPKGANGQGKRAKNIQYF
TRBJ2-1	NA	many	TRBV11-3	TGTGCCAGCAGCAACGGAAGAAGCGGAGCCGGCTACAATGAGCAGTTCTTC	CASSNGRSGAGYNEQFF
TRBJ2-5	NA	many	TRBV6-1	TGTGCCAGCACTTCCCCCCTAGTACCGGAGACCCAGTACTTC	CASTSPLVPETQYF
TRBJ1-5	NA	few	TRBV19	TGTGCCAGTAGTATTGATTTAGGGGGTGGCTCTGAGCCCCAGCATTTT	CASSIDLGGGSEPQHF
TRBJ2-1	NA	NA	TRBV2	TGTGCCAGCAGCCCACTACTCGGGGACTTACTAAGCTCCTACAATGAGCAGTTCTTC	CASSPLLGDLLSSYNEQFF
TRBJ2-1	TRBD1	many	TRBV20-1	TGCAGTGCTAGTTCGACAGGGTACTACAATGAGCAGTTCTTC	CSASSTGYYNEQFF
TRBJ2-7	NA	NA	TRBV5-1	TGCGCCAGCAGCTCGAAACAGGGCTCCGAGCAGTACTTC	CASSSKQGSEQYF
TRBJ1-5	TRBD1	many	TRBV20-1	TGCAGTGCTAGAAACAGGGGCGGTCAGCCCCAGCATTTT	CSARNRGGQPQHF
TRBJ1-4	NA	NA	TRBV2	TGTGCCTCGGAGGGGGGGGCTAATGAAAAACTGTTTTTT	CASEGGANEKLFF
TRBJ2-3	NA	NA	TRBV4-2	TGTGCCAGCAGCCAAGGGGGGGCTAAGAGCACAGATACGCAGTATTTT	CASSQGGAKSTDTQYF
TRBJ2-1	NA	many	TRBV12-3/TRBV12-4	TGTGCCAGCAGTTGGGACAAGGCCTACAATGAGCAGTTCTTC	CASSWDKAYNEQFF
TRBJ2-2	NA	few	TRBV13	TGTGCCAGCAGGGGAGAAGGGAATACCGGGGAGCTGTTTTTT	CASRGEGNTGELFF
TRBJ1-5	NA	few	TRBV6-1	TGTGCCAGCCGGGAAGGGGGTAGCAATCAGCCCCAGCATTTT	CASREGGSNQPQHF
TRBJ2-1	NA	many	TRBV5-1	TGCGCCAGCAGCTTGGCCGTGGTGGGGTCCTACAATGAGCAGTTCTTC	CASSLAVVGSYNEQFF
TRBJ2-1	NA	NA	TRBV6-6	TGTGCCAGCAGTTACGGGTTTACGCGGGAAGCCTACAATGAGCAGTTCTTC	CASSYGFTREAYNEQFF
TRBJ2-7	NA	few	TRBV30	TGTGCCCTGGACGGGGGGCGGGACGAGCAGTACTTC	CALDGGRDEQYF
TRBJ1-6	TRBD1	NA	TRBV29-1	TGCAGCGTCCGAGGGACAGGGAGTTATTCACCCCTCCACTTT	CSVRGTGSYSPLHF
TRBJ1-2	NA	NA	TRBV7-6	TGTGCCAGCAGCTCCTGGGACACGGCAGCCTATGGCTACACCTTC	CASSSWDTAAYGYTF
TRBJ1-1	NA	few	TRBV12-5	TGTGCTAGTGGTTTCTTCGGGGGACACACTGAAGCTTTCTTT	CASGFFGGHTEAFF
TRBJ2-7	NA	many	TRBV11-2	TGTGCCAGCAGCTCAAACTTCGGACAGACCTACGAGCAGTACTTC	CASSSNFGQTYEQYF
TRBJ2-5	TRBD2	many	TRBV30	TGTGCCTGGAGTGTCAGTCGGACTAGCGGGGCTCAAGAGACCCAGTACTTC	CAWSVSRTSGAQETQYF
TRBJ2-2	NA	NA	TRBV12-3/TRBV12-4	TGTGCCAGCAGTCCCTCAAGACGGACCGGGGAGCTGTTTTTT	CASSPSRRTGELFF
TRBJ2-2	NA	many	TRBV11-2	TGTGCCAGCAGCCGCGGCGGTGGGAGGGGGACCGGGGAGCTGTTTTTT	CASSRGGGRGTGELFF
TRBJ2-5	TRBD2	NA	TRBV5-1	TGCGCCAGCAGCACCGGGGGGGGTCGAGAGACCCAGTACTTC	CASSTGGGRETQYF
TRBJ2-7	TRBD2	many	TRBV7-8	TGTGCCAGCAGCCCCGACTCGCTAGCGGGAGCTTTCTCCGAGCAGTACTTC	CASSPDSLAGAFSEQYF
TRBJ2-1	TRBD2	NA	TRBV5-1	TGCGCCAGCAGCTCCGGGACCACTAGCGTTGATGAGCAGTTCTTC	CASSSGTTSVDEQFF
TRBJ2-7	NA	many	TRBV20-1	TGCAGTGCCGACCTCCTAAGCGAGCAGTACTTC	CSADLLSEQYF
TRBJ1-2	TRBD1	few	TRBV6-5	TGTGCCAGCAGTTACCAATCCAGGGGGGGCTATGGCTACACCTTC	CASSYQSRGGYGYTF
TRBJ2-3	TRBD2	many	TRBV27	TGTGCCACCGCCATGAGCGGGAGCTTCCCTGATACGCAGTATTTT	CATAMSGSFPDTQYF
TRBJ1-1	TRBD1	many	TRBV3-1	TGTGCCAGCAGCCAACCCTCGACAGGGGTCACTGAAGCTTTCTTT	CASSQPSTGVTEAFF
TRBJ2-3	NA	few	TRBV5-1	TGCGCCAGCAACCCATCAACGGGAGTGGGGACAGATACGCAGTATTTT	CASNPSTGVGTDTQYF
TRBJ1-5	NA	NA	TRBV7-2	TGTGCCAGCAGCTTATACGGTTTGGCGGAGGTAAGGGCCCAGCATTTT	CASSLYGLAEVRAQHF
TRBJ1-3	NA	many	TRBV12-3/TRBV12-4	TGTGCCAGCATTCTAACGTTCTCTGGAAACACCATATATTTT	CASILTFSGNTIYF
TRBJ1-5	NA	many	TRBV28	TGTGCCAGCAGTCCCCCTGACAGTCAGCCCCAGCATTTT	CASSPPDSQPQHF
TRBJ2-2	TRBD2	NA	TRBV29-1	TGCAGCGTTGAATCGGCTAGCGGAACCGGGGAGCTGTTTTTT	CSVESASGTGELFF
TRBJ2-1	NA	many	TRBV2	TGTGCCAGCCCAGGTTTACATAGCTACAATGAGCAGTTCTTC	CASPGLHSYNEQFF
TRBJ2-7	NA	NA	TRBV30	TGTGCCTGGGATGCAAGGGAGTGGTACGAGCAGTACTTC	CAWDAREWYEQYF
TRBJ2-1	NA	many	TRBV18	TGTGCCAGCTCTCCCCTCACGGCCCGGCTGGGGGCTGAGCAGTTCTTC	CASSPLTARLGAEQFF
TRBJ2-7	NA	NA	TRBV28	TGTGCCAGCAGTACGGGCCTCCAAAATGAGCAGTACTTC	CASSTGLQNEQYF
TRBJ2-5	NA	few	TRBV3-1	TGTGCCAGCAGGAGGACCAACAGGGCGGAGACCCAGTACTTC	CASRRTNRAETQYF
TRBJ2-1	NA	NA	TRBV7-2	TGTGCCAGCAGCCCACAGGGACCCAATGAGCAGTTCTTC	CASSPQGPNEQFF
TRBJ1-5	NA	NA	TRBV12-3/TRBV12-4	TGTGCCAGCACCCTCGGGGGAATCGGGTACCAGCCCCAGCATTTT	CASTLGGIGYQPQHF
TRBJ2-1	NA	few	TRBV3-1	TGTGCCAGCAGCGGCGAGGGAACCAATGAGCAGTTCTTC	CASSGEGTNEQFF
TRBJ2-1	TRBD1	few	TRBV7-2	TGTGCCAGCAGAGCCCGGACAGGGGAAAAGTTCAATGAGCAGTTCTTC	CASRARTGEKFNEQFF
TRBJ1-5	NA	many	TRBV10-3	TGTGCCATCCTCTCAGACAGGCTGGTCTATCCACCTCATCAGCCCCAGCATTTT	CAILSDRLVYPPHQPQHF
TRBJ2-7	TRBD2	many	TRBV7-9	TGTGCCAGCAGCTTAGTATTTGGCGGGAGGGCCGACGAGCAGTACTTC	CASSLVFGGRADEQYF
TRBJ2-5	NA	few	TRBV6-1	TGTGCCAGCACCAGGGGGGGGGCCCAGTACTTC	CASTRGGAQYF
TRBJ2-2	TRBD2	many	TRBV11-2	TGTGCCAGCAGCTCCCCTTCACTAGCGGGAGTGCAGACGGAGCTGTTTTTT	CASSSPSLAGVQTELFF
TRBJ2-5	TRBD2	few	TRBV19	TGTGCCAGTACCCCCCCCCAGGCGGGAGGGCTAGAGACCCAGTACTTC	CASTPPQAGGLETQYF
TRBJ1-1	NA	many	TRBV9	TGTGCCAGCAGCGAGGGGGGACTCGACACTGAAGCTTTCTTT	CASSEGGLDTEAFF
TRBJ2-1	NA	many	TRBV5-6	TGTGCCAGCAGCCTACTCACGGGAGTGGGCGATGAGCAGTTCTTC	CASSLLTGVGDEQFF
TRBJ2-1	NA	NA	TRBV24-1	TGTGCCACCAGTGTCGGGGGCCGAAGCTCCTACAATGAGCAGTTCTTC	CATSVGGRSSYNEQFF